A selection of T cell receptor beta chains follows, all from one sample in a study of radiotherapy plus CTLA-4 blockade in lung cancer. Assay: immunoSEQ multiplex PCR; the TCRdb copy retains only in-frame clones and omits some. The repertoire consists of about 72,000 clones, with approximately 80% occurring once and the leading ten covering less than 5%. The material was peripheral blood, obtained from a patient treated with radiotherapy plus ipilimumab. These receptors originate from a human donor with non-small cell lung cancer who had a partial response to radiotherapy plus ipilimumab. Both conserved end residues are part of each CDR3. The D gene is left open where the match is weak. Rows may omit the clone size; those that give it use once, few, many or a size class.

J gene | D gene | V gene | clone size | CDR3 protein | CDR3 DNA
TRBJ2-4 | NA | TRBV7-2 | once | CASSPQWRVFKNIQYF | TGTGCCAGCAGCCCCCAGTGGAGGGTATTCAAAAACATTCAGTACTTC
TRBJ1-1 | TRBD1 | TRBV19 | NA | CASSPRTGNMNTEAFF | TGTGCCAGTAGTCCCCGGACAGGAAACATGAACACTGAAGCTTTCTTT
TRBJ2-1 | NA | TRBV7-3 | NA | CASSYPGEEQFF | TGTGCCAGCAGCTACCCGGGGGAGGAGCAGTTCTTC
TRBJ2-7 | NA | TRBV15 | NA | CATSREDSNSYEQYF | TGTGCCACCAGCAGAGAAGACAGCAACTCCTACGAGCAGTACTTC
TRBJ1-5 | TRBD1 | TRBV27 | NA | CASRGGTGGQPQHF | TGTGCCAGCAGGGGCGGGACAGGGGGTCAGCCCCAGCATTTT
TRBJ1-1 | NA | TRBV5-4 | NA | CASSLQGLTEAFF | TGTGCCAGCAGCTTGCAGGGGTTAACTGAAGCTTTCTTT
TRBJ2-1 | NA | TRBV19 | NA | CASSIPRNEQFF | TGTGCCAGTAGTATTCCACGGAATGAGCAGTTCTTC
TRBJ2-2 | TRBD2 | TRBV5-1 | once | CASSSGLAGLTGELFF | TGCGCCAGCAGCTCCGGACTAGCGGGACTCACCGGGGAGCTGTTTTTT
TRBJ1-4 | NA | TRBV7-9 | NA | CASSLNQGDEKLFF | TGTGCCAGCAGCCTAAACCAGGGCGACGAAAAACTGTTTTTT
TRBJ2-1 | TRBD1 | TRBV27 | once | CASSPTTGYNEQFF | TGTGCCAGCAGTCCCACGACAGGGTACAATGAGCAGTTCTTC
TRBJ2-2 | NA | TRBV7-2 | NA | CASSLGRVNTGELFF | TGTGCCAGCAGCTTAGGCCGCGTGAACACCGGGGAGCTGTTTTTT
TRBJ1-1 | TRBD1 | TRBV4-1 | NA | CASSQGPGGITEAFF | TGCGCCAGCAGCCAAGGTCCAGGGGGCATCACTGAAGCTTTCTTT
TRBJ1-1 | TRBD1 | TRBV27 | NA | CASREQGTVNTEAFF | TGTGCCAGCAGAGAACAGGGGACTGTGAACACTGAAGCTTTCTTT
TRBJ1-1 | TRBD1 | TRBV27 | NA | CASSLGQGYEAFF | TGTGCCAGCAGTTTGGGACAGGGCTATGAAGCTTTCTTT
TRBJ2-1 | TRBD2 | TRBV7-3 | NA | CASSLGTSANEQFF | TGTGCCAGCAGCTTAGGGACTAGCGCCAATGAGCAGTTCTTC
TRBJ2-1 | TRBD1 | TRBV10-3 | NA | CAISRDRGHNEQFF | TGTGCCATCAGCCGGGACAGGGGGCATAATGAGCAGTTCTTC
TRBJ2-7 | NA | TRBV6-1 | NA | CASSEGHNTYEQYF | TGTGCCAGCAGTGAAGGGCACAACACCTACGAGCAGTACTTC
TRBJ1-3 | NA | TRBV30 | NA | CAWSVVRSGTGNTIYF | TGTGCCTGGAGTGTAGTGAGGAGTGGCACTGGAAACACCATATATTTT
TRBJ1-2 | NA | TRBV28 | NA | CASTNTRSTPNYGYTF | TGTGCCAGCACCAACACTCGGAGCACCCCAAACTATGGCTACACCTTC
TRBJ2-2 | TRBD1 | TRBV9 | NA | CASSVAQGIPGELFF | TGTGCCAGCAGCGTAGCACAGGGGATACCCGGGGAGCTGTTTTTT
TRBJ2-3 | NA | TRBV28 | NA | CASSRGGATDTQYF | TGTGCCAGCAGCAGGGGTGGGGCCACAGATACGCAGTATTTT
TRBJ2-1 | NA | TRBV28 | NA | CASSFASANSYNEQFF | TGTGCCAGCAGTTTCGCTAGCGCGAACTCCTACAATGAGCAGTTCTTC
TRBJ2-7 | NA | TRBV15 | few | CATSRANRDEQYF | TGTGCCACCAGCAGAGCCAACAGGGACGAGCAGTACTTC
TRBJ1-5 | NA | TRBV27 | NA | CASSQSGQPQHF | TGTGCCAGCAGTCAGTCAGGGCAGCCCCAGCATTTT
TRBJ1-1 | TRBD1 | TRBV7-8 | NA | CASSLAGTARTEAFF | TGTGCCAGCAGCTTAGCGGGGACAGCCAGAACTGAAGCTTTCTTT
TRBJ2-2 | TRBD2 | TRBV6-1 | NA | CASSEGEREGTGELFF | TGTGCCAGCAGTGAAGGGGAACGGGAGGGAACCGGGGAGCTGTTTTTT
TRBJ2-3 | NA | TRBV5-1 | few | CASSKPSTDTQYF | TGCGCCAGCAGCAAGCCTAGCACAGATACGCAGTATTTT
TRBJ2-1 | TRBD2 | TRBV18 | NA | CASSPLSSGSGYNEQFF | TGTGCCAGCTCACCCCTGAGTAGCGGGAGCGGGTACAATGAGCAGTTCTTC
TRBJ1-1 | NA | TRBV30 | NA | CAWRRSNTEAFF | TGTGCCTGGAGACGGTCGAACACTGAAGCTTTCTTT
TRBJ1-5 | NA | TRBV6-1 | NA | CASSEANNQPQHF | TGTGCCAGCAGTGAAGCCAATAATCAGCCCCAGCATTTT
TRBJ1-5 | NA | TRBV18 | NA | CASSLDTSSNQPQHF | TGTGCCAGCTCCCTGGACACGTCTAGCAATCAGCCCCAGCATTTT
TRBJ2-7 | NA | TRBV30 | NA | CAWSVGTNYEQYF | TGTGCCTGGAGTGTTGGGACAAACTACGAGCAGTACTTC
TRBJ1-1 | TRBD1 | TRBV6-1 | NA | CASRPPGQENTEAFF | TGTGCCAGCAGGCCCCCGGGACAGGAGAACACTGAAGCTTTCTTT
TRBJ2-5 | TRBD1 | TRBV5-1 | NA | CASSPGQGAGGETQYF | TGCGCCAGCAGCCCCGGACAGGGGGCGGGTGGAGAGACCCAGTACTTC
TRBJ2-3 | TRBD2 | TRBV19 | NA | CASSSGRGYTQYF | TGTGCCAGTAGTAGCGGGAGAGGGTATACGCAGTATTTT
TRBJ2-2 | NA | TRBV9 | few | CASSARPGGSNTGELFF | TGTGCCAGCAGCGCCCGCCCCGGCGGTTCGAACACCGGGGAGCTGTTTTTT